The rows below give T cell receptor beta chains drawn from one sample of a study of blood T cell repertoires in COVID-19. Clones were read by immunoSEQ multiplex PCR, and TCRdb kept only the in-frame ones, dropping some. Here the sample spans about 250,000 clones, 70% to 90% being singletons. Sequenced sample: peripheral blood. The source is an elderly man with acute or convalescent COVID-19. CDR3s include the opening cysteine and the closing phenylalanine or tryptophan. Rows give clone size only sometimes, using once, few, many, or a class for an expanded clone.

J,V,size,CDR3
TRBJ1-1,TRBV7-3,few,CASSLGPTNTEAFF
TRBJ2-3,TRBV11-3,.,CASSRGQGDTQYF
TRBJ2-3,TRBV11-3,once,CASSSGRGTDTQYF
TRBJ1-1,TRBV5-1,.,CASSLRQGDTEAFF
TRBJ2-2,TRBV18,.,CASSPGTGAPVGELFF
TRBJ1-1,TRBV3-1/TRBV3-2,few,CASSPLPQGPHMNTEAFF
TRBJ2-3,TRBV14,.,CASSQGLAETQYF
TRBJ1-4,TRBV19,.,CASTPTGPNEKLFF
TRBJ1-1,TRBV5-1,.,CASSADSMNTEAFF
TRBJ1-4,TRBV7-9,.,CASSSRPGRGNEKLFF
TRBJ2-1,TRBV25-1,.,CASSKENSYNEQFF
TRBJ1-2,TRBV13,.,CASSLVAQGIYGYTF
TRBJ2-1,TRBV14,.,CASSPRLGQPYNEQFF
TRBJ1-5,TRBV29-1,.,CSVVWDSLNQPQHF
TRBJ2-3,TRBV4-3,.,CASSQDLAGWSTDTQYF
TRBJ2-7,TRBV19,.,CASSLAWGVFYEQYF
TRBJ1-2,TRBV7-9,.,CASSLKGTVNYGYTF
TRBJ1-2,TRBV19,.,CASGRPNNYGYTF
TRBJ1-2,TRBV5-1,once,CASSLDGTGSLGYTF
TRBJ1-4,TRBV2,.,CASSALTGREEKLFF